This T cell receptor beta chain was recovered during a study of early T cells in non-severe SARS-CoV-2 infection. CDR3 length: 16 amino acids. The V segment lost 4 bases and the J segment 4 bases; nucleotides outside the gene matches: 9. Germline CDR1 reads LNHDA; CDR2 reads SQIVND (reference sequence). This clonotype was seen many times. TCRdb redid the calling of the 5' RACE reads with MiXCR, one entry per CDR3 protein. The sample contains about 30,000 distinct CDR3 sequences, 3% to 5% of which appear only once. Specimen: whole blood. The clonotype originates from an adult who was a healthcare worker with PCR-confirmed SARS-CoV-2 infection or an uninfected control (not recorded which). This chain uses TRBV19 with TRBJ1-2, with 10 bases identical to TRBD1. CDR3 residues: CASSSLTGQGTYGYTF. CDR3 DNA: TGTGCCAGTAGTAGTCTCACGGGACAGGGGACCTATGGCTACACCTTC. The whole variable domain, filled in from reference TRBV19 and TRBJ1-2, reads DGGITQSPKYLFRKEGQNVTLSCEQNLNHDAMYWYRQDPGQGLRLIYYSQIVNDFQKGDIAEGYSVSREKKESFPLTVTSAQKNPTAFYLCASSSLTGQGTYGYTFGSGTRLTVV.